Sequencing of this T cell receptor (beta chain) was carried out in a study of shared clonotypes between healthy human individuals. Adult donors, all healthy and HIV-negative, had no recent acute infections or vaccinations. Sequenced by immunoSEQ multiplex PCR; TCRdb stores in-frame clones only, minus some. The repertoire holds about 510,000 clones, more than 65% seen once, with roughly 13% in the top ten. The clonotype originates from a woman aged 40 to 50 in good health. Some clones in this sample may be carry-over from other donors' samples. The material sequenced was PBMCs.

The CDR3 loop reads CASSRGQDNEKLFF. The DNA for the CDR3 is TGTGCCAGCAGCCGTGGACAGGATAATGAAAAACTGTTTTTT. The chain employs TRBV7-9 and TRBJ1-4, with 7 bases lining up with TRBD1. Germline assignment: CDR1 SEHNR and CDR2 FQNEAQ (reference sequence). This CDR3 is 14 amino acids long. The ends lost 5 bases at V and 4 bases at J; junction bases unmatched: 4. Full variable domain (missing parts from reference TRBV7-9 and TRBJ1-4): DTGVSQNPRHKITKRGQNVTFRCDPISEHNRLYWYRQTLGQGPEFLTYFQNEAQLEKSRLLSDRFSAERPKGSFSTLEIQRTEQGDSAMYLCASSRGQDNEKLFFGSGTQLSVL.